This TCR beta chain was found in a study of cytomegalovirus exposure and HLA in healthy donors. Turning to the study itself: Previous work identified roughly 110 million unique TCR beta sequences from some 170 million T cells. Early released data had roughly 81 million unique TCRs, all coming from HLA-typed donors. Overall study results and limits: Later analysis revealed greater clonal expansion in HLA-associated TCR beta chains than in equally common others.

About this clone: Its specificity is not known.

Use of 60 Vbeta and 13 Jbeta primers characterized the PCR. Data came from immunoSEQ multiplex PCR; TCRdb stores just in-frame clones and leaves some out. The ten most abundant clones cover approximately 16% of a sample with over 55,000 clones. V was clipped by 3 bases and J by 7 bases, with 13 bases between them. The CDR3 totals 14 residues. CDR1 WNHNN and CDR2 SYGVQD come from the germline V gene (reference sequence). This chain uses TRBV10-1 with TRBJ1-5; possibly TRBD1 for D (6 bases). The origin of this receptor is a boy aged 5-17 years in good health and CMV-seronegative. Specimen: PBMCs. CDR3 nucleotides: TGCGCCAGCAGTGAATTCGGACAGCGGCAGCCCCAGCATTTT. Protein sequence: CASSEFGQRQPQHF.